The entry below gives a single T cell receptor (beta chain) sequence along with its context. Antigen specificity is unknown. This record belongs to a study of CD8 T cells in Susac syndrome. Roughly 0.45 to 1 ug RNA was reverse transcribed with random hexamers. TCRdb analysed the immunoSEQ multiplex PCR reads with MiXCR anew, one entry per CDR3 protein. The data hold roughly 220,000 distinct CDR3 sequences, with about 94% observed a single time. CDR3 length: 14 residues. Germline V gene data show CDR1 as MDHEN and CDR2 as SYDVKM. The V end was cut by 6 bases, the J end by 1 base, with 12 bases between. Findings of the study overall: CD4+ T cell repertoires in Susac syndrome exhibited no evidence of clonal expansion.

The rearrangement uses TRBV28 and TRBJ1-1; the D is unclear. This receptor was taken from a human donor with Susac syndrome. Sequencing was carried out using CD4+ T cells from PBMCs. CDR3 residues: CASRPWKENTEAFF. CDR3 sequence (DNA): TGTGCCAGCAGACCTTGGAAGGAGAACACTGAAGCTTTCTTT. The full variable domain, rest sourced from reference TRBV28 and TRBJ1-1, is DVKVTQSSRYLVKRTGEKVFLECVQDMDHENMFWYRQDPGLGLRLIYFSYDVKMKEKGDIPEGYSVSREKKERFSLILESASTNQTSMYLCASRPWKENTEAFFGQGTRLTVV.